Below are 27 T cell receptor beta chains sequenced from a single sample in a study of cytomegalovirus exposure and HLA in healthy donors (TCRdb year 2017). The library was prepared using the immunoSEQ multiplex PCR assay. For the multiplex PCR, a mixture combining 60 forward primers for TCR Vbeta segments and 13 reverse primers for TCR Jbeta segments was used. In its TCRdb copy, this immuneACCESS table keeps in-frame sequences only and misses some clones. Where compared with another copy, unresolved V genes explain less than half of these, and the others have no known cause. The table for this sample lists some 170,000 clones; 81% of them were counted only once. The ten largest clones capture approximately 4.4% of the sample. Sequenced input: PBMCs. These receptors were taken from a woman younger than 30 in good health and CMV-seropositive.

A single count supports this clone. This chain links TRBV27 with TRBJ2-3; D is uncertain. The length of the CDR3 is 15 residues. Germline loops: CDR1 MNHEY, CDR2 SMNVEV (reference sequence). V shed 2 bases and J shed 2 bases, with 11 bases lying between them. The CDR3 reads CASSLTNIYTDTQYF. The CDR3 DNA sequence: TGTGCCAGCAGTTTAACCAACATTTACACAGATACGCAGTATTTT.

The gene calls are TRBV5-1 and TRBJ1-2; D is possibly TRBD1 (6 bases). V shed 1 base and J shed 7 bases, with 11 bases lying between them. Germline V lookup: CDR1 SGHRS, CDR2 YFSETQ. The CDR3 is made up of 13 amino acids. The CDR3 spells CASSLTGMGGYTF. The CDR3 region has the DNA TGCGCCAGCAGCTTGACAGGGATGGGTGGCTACACCTTC.

V is TRBV19 and J is TRBJ2-5, with 11 bases aligning to TRBD2. This CDR3 is built from 14 residues. The V and J ends lost 5 bases and 6 bases, in that order; junction bases with no gene match: 5. CDR1 is LNHDA and CDR2 is SQIVND in the germline V gene (reference sequence). DNA of the CDR3: TGTGCCAGTAGTTCGTCTAGCGGGGGGAAGACCCAGTACTTC. Translating gives CASSSSSGGKTQYF.

The chain uses TRBV28 and TRBJ2-5, with unresolved D. The CDR3 is made up of 14 amino acids. The V gene's germline CDR1 is MDHEN and CDR2 SYDVKM. Trimming shortened V by 4 bases and J by 5 bases, and 14 bases separated the two germline ends. This CDR3 reads CASSYRQTQETQYF. The CDR3, as DNA: TGTGCCAGCAGTTATCGACAAACACAGGAGACCCAGTACTTC.

The chain uses TRBV4-1 and TRBJ1-4; D is possibly TRBD1 (5 bases). The V end lost 0 bases, the J end lost 7 bases, and 9 bases lay between the germline ends. CDR3 length equals 14 residues. Germline CDR1 MGHRA, CDR2 YSYEKL. CDR3: CASSQDQGIEKLFF. The CDR3 DNA is TGCGCCAGCAGCCAAGACCAGGGAATTGAAAAACTGTTTTTT.

CDR3 protein: CASSLAEPPWGYEAFF. The CDR3 DNA reads as TGTGCCAGCAGTTTAGCCGAACCCCCGTGGGGCTATGAAGCTTTCTTT. The chain couples TRBV28 to TRBJ1-1; D possibly corresponds to TRBD1 (5 bases). The CDR3 covers 16 residues. CDR1 and CDR2 from the germline V gene are MDHEN and SYDVKM. The V gene lost 2 bases and the J gene lost 7 bases, with 20 bases spanning the gap.

The chain has TRBV12-5 and TRBJ2-5; D unclear. The germline V gene encodes CDR1 LGHNT and CDR2 FRNRAP. This CDR3 region has 14 residues. The V end was cut by 7 bases, the J end by 2 bases, with 14 bases between. The CDR3 spells CASAIGAVQETQYF. The CDR3 region has the DNA TGTGCTAGTGCAATAGGAGCAGTACAAGAGACCCAGTACTTC.

This chain links TRBV5-1 with TRBJ1-5; 9 bases align to TRBD1. The V and J ends lost 0 bases and 3 bases, in that order; junction bases with no gene match: 16. This CDR3 has 20 residues. The germline V gene encodes CDR1 SGHRS and CDR2 YFSETQ. The CDR3: CASSLAKTGTGQEDNQPQHF. The CDR3 DNA reads TGCGCCAGCAGCTTGGCCAAGACTGGGACAGGGCAAGAGGACAATCAGCCCCAGCATTTT.

In nucleotides, the CDR3 is TGTGCCAGCAGCTTAGGGGCGCAGCCAACTAGCACAGATACGCAGTATTTT. Its translation is CASSLGAQPTSTDTQYF. The chain has TRBV11-3 and TRBJ2-3; D is unclear. Trimming pared 1 base from V and 0 bases from J, leaving 14 bases between. CDR3 length equals 17 residues. Germline CDR1 SGHNT, CDR2 YENEEA.

The chain couples TRBV7-2 to TRBJ1-4; no clear D gene. The germline V gene encodes CDR1 SGHTA and CDR2 FQGNSA. V gave up 4 bases and J gave up 11 bases, with 11 bases separating them. This CDR3 has 12 amino acids. The CDR3 is CASSSNRGKLFF. In DNA, the CDR3 is TGTGCCAGCAGCTCTAATAGAGGGAAACTGTTTTTT.

This clone appeared a single time. The V gene is TRBV5-6, the J gene TRBJ2-1; weak D call: TRBD2 (6 bases). CDR3 length equals 14 residues. V was cut by 4 bases and J by 5 bases, with 13 bases left in between. Germline V gives CDR1 SGHDT, CDR2 YYEEEE. The CDR3 DNA is TGTGCCAGCAGCCAAACGACGGGGGACAATGAGCAGTTCTTC. It is translated as CASSQTTGDNEQFF.

This clone was detected only once. The chain has TRBV5-4 and TRBJ2-5; 8 bases agree with TRBD1. The J call is uncertain, as TRBJ2-7 better fits the DNA end. The CDR3 extends over 13 amino acids. Germline-derived CDR1 and CDR2 are SGHNT and YYREEE (reference sequence). CDR3 protein: CASRSDRESEQYF. The CDR3 DNA is TGTGCCAGCCGATCGGACAGGGAGTCCGAGCAGTACTTC.

V usage is TRBV6-4 and J usage is TRBJ1-2; possibly TRBD1 for D (5 bases). Germline CDR1 reads MRHNA; CDR2 reads SNTAGT. The ends were cut back, 6 bases at V and 3 bases at J, with 11 bases in the middle. This CDR3 is 13 amino acids long. Here the CDR3 DNA reads TGTGCCAGCAGGAGCGGGGGAGACTATGGCTACACCTTC. Translation gives CASRSGGDYGYTF.

The CDR3 here is CASSFGTKRGNEQFF. The CDR3 DNA reads as TGTGCCAGCAGCTTTGGGACTAAGAGGGGCAATGAGCAGTTCTTC. The V and J genes are TRBV5-6 and TRBJ2-1; TRBD2 aligns across 7 bases. Losses at the gene ends were 2 bases for V and 6 bases for J; bases not matched to a gene: 8. The CDR3 extends over 15 amino acids. Per the germline V gene, CDR1 is SGHDT and CDR2 is YYEEEE.

Concerning this clone itself: The junction does not match germline at one end; this may be a read error. V is TRBV27 and J is TRBJ2-4; 7 bases are a match to TRBD2. The CDR3 has 20 amino acids. Germline V gene lookup returns CDR1 MNHEY and CDR2 SMNVEV (reference sequence). The CDR3 is CASSLRSSGPSGSAKTIQYF. In DNA form, the CDR3 reads TGTGCCAGCAGTTTAAGGTCTAGCGGACCCTCCGGGTCGGCCAAAACCATTCAGTACTTC.

The chain employs TRBV5-1 and TRBJ2-7; D not certain. The CDR3 covers 11 residues. The germline V gene encodes CDR1 SGHRS and CDR2 YFSETQ. V gave up 3 bases and J gave up 5 bases, with 6 bases separating them. CDR3 sequence (DNA): TGCGCCAGCAGCTCGCAGGACGAGCAGTACTTC. This gives the protein CASSSQDEQYF. The variable domain in full, completed from reference TRBV5-1 and TRBJ2-7, reads KAGVTQTPRYLIKTRGQQVTLSCSPISGHRSVSWYQQTPGQGLQFLFEYFSETQRNKGNFPGRFSGRQFSNSRSEMNVSTLELGDSALYLCASSSQDEQYFGPGTRLTVT.

On this clone itself: At one of its ends the junction is not consistent with the germline gene, which may arise from a read error. This rearrangement joins TRBV7-9 to TRBJ2-2; D possibly corresponds to TRBD1 (6 bases). CDR3 length equals 13 residues. The germline V gene has CDR1 SEHNR and CDR2 FQNEAQ (reference sequence). In DNA, the CDR3 is TGTTCCAGCAGGGGAGTTAGCACCGGGGAGCTGTTTTTT. Its translation is CSSRGVSTGELFF.

The chain employs TRBV11-2 and TRBJ2-7; a weak D match, TRBD1 (6 bases). The germline V and J ends were trimmed by 3 bases and 0 bases, with 12 bases remaining between them. This CDR3 has 15 amino acids. Germline-derived CDR1 and CDR2 are SGHAT and FQNNGV. The CDR3 DNA sequence: TGTGCCAGCAGCTTCCGACAGGCGCTCTCCTACGAGCAGTACTTC. This encodes CASSFRQALSYEQYF.

The V and J genes are TRBV19 and TRBJ2-1, with D possibly matching TRBD2 (6 bases). V was shortened by 5 bases and J by 8 bases, with 16 bases between the two germline ends. The V gene's germline CDR1 is LNHDA and CDR2 SQIVND (reference sequence). CDR3 length equals 14 residues. The CDR3 nucleotides are TGTGCCAGTAGTCGCATGACTAGTCTTGATGAGCAGTTCTTC. Translated: CASSRMTSLDEQFF. The full variable domain, rest sourced from reference TRBV19 and TRBJ2-1, is DGGITQSPKYLFRKEGQNVTLSCEQNLNHDAMYWYRQDPGQGLRLIYYSQIVNDFQKGDIAEGYSVSREKKESFPLTVTSAQKNPTAFYLCASSRMTSLDEQFFGPGTRLTVL.

V gene TRBV2 combines with J gene TRBJ1-3; TRBD1 matches 8 bases. Germline V gene sequence: CDR1 SNHLY, CDR2 FYNNEI. Trimming cost V 8 bases and J 1 base; bases outside gene matches: 10. This CDR3 is 16 amino acids long. CDR3 region: CASHKDRVTSGNTIYF. CDR3 nucleotides: TGTGCCAGCCACAAGGACAGGGTCACTTCTGGAAACACCATATATTTT.

The rearrangement links TRBV6-1 to TRBJ1-3, with 7 nucleotides matching TRBD1. This CDR3 comprises 14 residues. Germline V CDR1 and CDR2: MNHNS, SASEGT. J gave up 6 bases and V 7 bases, and 9 bases lay outside the gene matches. The CDR3 coding sequence is TGTGCCAGCACGCGACAGGGTATGGCAAACACCATATATTTT. Its protein product is CASTRQGMANTIYF.

This clone has only a few counts. The rearrangement links TRBV7-9 to TRBJ2-5; the D gene is possibly TRBD2 (5 bases). Matching the DNA end better, TRBJ2-7 makes the J call doubtful. CDR1 is SEHNR and CDR2 is FQNEAQ in the germline V gene (reference sequence). CDR3 length equals 15 residues. The CDR3 region has the DNA TGTGCCAGCAGCGAAGGGCTAGCTGCCAGCTACGAGCAGTACTTC. It codes for CASSEGLAASYEQYF.

The chain links TRBV4-1 to TRBJ2-2; TRBD2 might be the D (6 bases). V gave up 0 bases and J gave up 5 bases, with 13 bases separating them. This CDR3 has 16 residues. CDR1 and CDR2 (germline): MGHRA, YSYEKL. In DNA form, the CDR3 reads TGCGCCAGCAGCCAAGATGTCACTAGCCGAACCGGGGAGCTGTTTTTT. It codes for CASSQDVTSRTGELFF.

As to this clone: A read error may account for a junction end that differs from germline. The chain uses TRBV7-9 and TRBJ2-3, with D possibly being TRBD2 (6 bases). Germline V gives CDR1 SEHNR, CDR2 FQNEAQ (reference sequence). The CDR3 spans 14 residues. This chain's CDR3 is CSSSLVGGRDTQYF. The DNA for the CDR3 is TGTTCCAGCAGCCTCGTTGGGGGGAGGGATACGCAGTATTTT. The full variable domain, its missing parts supplied by reference TRBV7-9 and TRBJ2-3, is DTGVSQNPRHKITKRGQNVTFRCDPISEHNRLYWYRQTLGQGPEFLTYFQNEAQLEKSRLLSDRFSAERPKGSFSTLEIQRTEQGDSAMYLCSSSLVGGRDTQYFGPGTRLTVL.

The chain combines TRBV5-1 with TRBJ1-2; D unresolved. Germline-derived CDR1 and CDR2 are SGHRS and YFSETQ. This CDR3 is built from 15 residues. With 1 base removed from V and 1 base from J, the gap between germline ends came to 11 bases. CDR3 nucleotide sequence: TGCGCCAGCAGCTTGCGTGGAGCTGATAACTATGGCTACACCTTC. As protein: CASSLRGADNYGYTF.

The chain has TRBV18 and TRBJ2-7; TRBD1 aligns across 8 bases. The ends lost 3 bases at V and 5 bases at J; junction bases unmatched: 6. The CDR3 consists of 14 residues. Per germline, CDR1 KGHSH and CDR2 LQKENI. This CDR3 is CASSPPGQGDEQYF. DNA of the CDR3: TGTGCCAGCTCACCCCCCGGACAGGGAGACGAGCAGTACTTC. Based on the CDR3 plus reference TRBV18 and TRBJ2-7, the full variable domain is NAGVMQNPRHLVRRRGQEARLRCSPMKGHSHVYWYRQLPEEGLKFMVYLQKENIIDESGMPKERFSAEFPKEGPSILRIQQVVRGDSAAYFCASSPPGQGDEQYFGPGTRLTVT.

The genes are TRBV11-3 and TRBJ2-1; 9 positions match TRBD1. Unmatched junction bases numbered 3, after V lost 5 bases and J lost 7 bases. This CDR3 has 13 residues. Germline V gene sequence: CDR1 SGHNT, CDR2 YENEEA. The CDR3 DNA sequence: TGTGCCAGCAGCCCGGACAGGGGAAATGAGCAGTTCTTC. This gives the protein CASSPDRGNEQFF.